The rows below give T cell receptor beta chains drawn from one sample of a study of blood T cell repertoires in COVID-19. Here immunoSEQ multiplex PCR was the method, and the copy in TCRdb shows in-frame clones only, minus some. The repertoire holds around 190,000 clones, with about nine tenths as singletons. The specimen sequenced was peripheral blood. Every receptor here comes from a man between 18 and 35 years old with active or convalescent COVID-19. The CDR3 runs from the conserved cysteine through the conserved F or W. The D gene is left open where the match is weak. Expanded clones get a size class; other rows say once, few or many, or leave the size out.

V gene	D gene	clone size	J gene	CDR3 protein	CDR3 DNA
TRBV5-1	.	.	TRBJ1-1	CASSLVTGGGLNSNTEAFF	TGCGCCAGCAGCTTGGTTACAGGCGGGGGCCTAAACTCGAACACTGAAGCTTTCTTT
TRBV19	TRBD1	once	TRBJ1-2	CASSISRTGVSYTF	TGTGCCAGTAGTATTTCCAGGACAGGGGTTAGCTACACCTTC
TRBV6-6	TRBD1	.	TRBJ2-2	CAGQGNTGELFF	TGTGCCGGACAGGGTAACACCGGGGAGCTGTTTTTT
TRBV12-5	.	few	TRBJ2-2	CASGVTDPNTGELFF	TGTGCTAGTGGTGTGACTGACCCGAACACCGGGGAGCTGTTTTTT
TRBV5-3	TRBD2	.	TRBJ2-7	CARSRQRGEFSEQYF	TGTGCCAGAAGTCGACAGCGGGGGGAATTCTCCGAGCAGTACTTC
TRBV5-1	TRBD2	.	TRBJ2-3	CASSLAYLGGGMDTQYF	TGCGCCAGCAGCTTGGCTTATCTCGGGGGGGGCATGGATACGCAGTATTTT
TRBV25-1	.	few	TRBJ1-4	CASSAPEGATNEKLFF	TGTGCCAGCAGTGCACCTGAAGGGGCCACTAATGAAAAACTGTTTTTT
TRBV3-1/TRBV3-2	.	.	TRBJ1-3	CASSQNPGDPGNTIYF	TGTGCCAGCAGCCAGAACCCAGGGGACCCTGGAAACACCATATATTTT
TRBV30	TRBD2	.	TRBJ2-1	CAWGAGGYNEQFF	TGTGCCTGGGGGGCGGGGGGATACAATGAGCAGTTCTTC
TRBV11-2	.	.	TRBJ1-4	CASSLAPYEKLFF	TGTGCCAGCAGCTTAGCCCCTTATGAAAAACTGTTTTTT
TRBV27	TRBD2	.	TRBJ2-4	CASSPRTSPRLNIQYF	TGTGCCAGCAGTCCCCGGACTAGCCCAAGGTTGAACATTCAGTACTTC
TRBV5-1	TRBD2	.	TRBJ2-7	CASSRGLAGGTLPYEQYF	TGCGCCAGCAGCCGGGGACTAGCGGGAGGGACCCTACCCTACGAGCAGTACTTC
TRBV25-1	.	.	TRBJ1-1	CASSDPRGGDTEAFF	TGTGCCAGCAGTGACCCCCGGGGGGGCGACACTGAAGCTTTCTTT
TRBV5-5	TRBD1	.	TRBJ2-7	CASSFRDRGYEQYF	TGTGCCAGCAGCTTCCGGGACAGGGGGTACGAGCAGTACTTC
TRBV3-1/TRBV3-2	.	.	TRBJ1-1	CASSLRTVMNTEAFF	TGTGCCAGCAGCCTCCGGACAGTTATGAACACTGAAGCTTTCTTT